Presented here are 16 T cell receptor beta chains from one specimen sequenced in a study of CD8 T cells in ankylosing spondylitis. TCRdb re-analysed the 5' RACE reads in MiXCR, keeping a single row per CDR3 protein. The sample yields approximately 100,000 distinct CDR3 sequences, roughly 8.3% seen once. Material for sequencing was blood, either unsorted or a sorted T cell fraction (not recorded which). The receptors derive from a male donor with ankylosing spondylitis or in good health (not recorded which).

The table lists this clonotype with many counts. The J gene is TRBJ1-2, the V gene TRBV5-5; D may be TRBD1 (6 bases). The CDR3 runs to 15 residues. The V gene's germline CDR1 is SGHKS and CDR2 YYEKEE (reference sequence). V was shortened by 3 bases and J by 3 bases, with 15 bases between the two germline ends. The CDR3: CASSWGGGKDYGYTF. The CDR3 region has the DNA TGTGCCAGCAGCTGGGGGGGGGGCAAGGACTATGGCTACACCTTC.

This clonotype turned up a few times. The gene calls are TRBV28 and TRBJ2-4; TRBD1 aligns across 9 bases. This CDR3 contains 17 residues. Germline-derived CDR1 and CDR2 are MDHEN and SYDVKM. Germline trimming cut 5 bases from V and 0 bases from J; bases unmatched to any gene: 8. Written as DNA, the CDR3 is TGTGCCAGCAGTCCAATGACAGGGGGAGTAGCCAAAAACATTCAGTACTTC. This gives the protein CASSPMTGGVAKNIQYF.

This clonotype has a count of ten or more. The rearrangement joins TRBV3-1 to TRBJ2-1, with 10 bases aligning to TRBD2. Germline CDR1 LGHDT, CDR2 YNNKEL (reference sequence). The CDR3 is made up of 14 amino acids. V dropped 2 bases and J dropped 12; count of bases not matched to a gene: 7. CDR3 loop: CASSQRTSGILQFF. The CDR3 DNA is TGTGCCAGCAGCCAAAGGACTAGCGGCATCCTGCAGTTCTTC.

In the case of this clonotype: A much larger clone lies a single base off, so this may be a read error. The V and J genes are TRBV15 and TRBJ2-5; TRBD2 aligns across 7 bases. Losses at the gene ends were 0 bases for V and 10 bases for J; bases not matched to a gene: 11. The CDR3 is made up of 15 amino acids. Germline V lookup: CDR1 LNHNV, CDR2 YYDKDF (reference sequence). CDR3 DNA: TGTGCCACCAGCAGAGATCCTAGCTGGGGGGAGGGCCAGTACTTC. Its protein product is CATSRDPSWGEGQYF.

This clonotype was counted many times. The gene calls are TRBV24-1 and TRBJ2-5; no definite D call. The germline CDR1 and CDR2 sequences are KGHDR and SFDVKD. The CDR3 runs to 14 residues. V was trimmed by 3 bases and J by 2 bases, leaving 9 bases between them. CDR3 sequence reads: CATSDNRDQETQYF. DNA of the CDR3: TGTGCCACCAGTGATAATAGGGATCAAGAGACCCAGTACTTC.

The sample holds many counts of this clonotype. The chain links TRBV6-5 to TRBJ2-1; D possibly corresponds to TRBD2 (6 bases). Germline CDR1 is MNHEY and CDR2 is SVGAGI. Trimming stripped 7 bases from V and 0 bases from J, with 13 bases between. The CDR3 runs to 15 residues. The CDR3 reads CASIRAGRSYNEQFF. The CDR3 DNA reads as TGTGCCAGCATTAGAGCGGGTCGCTCCTACAATGAGCAGTTCTTC.

CDR3 nucleotide sequence: TGCAGCGTAGGGGAGTCGGCTCACGAGCAGTACTTC. Its protein product is CSVGESAHEQYF. This chain uses TRBV29-1 with TRBJ2-7; possibly TRBD1 or TRBD2 for D (5 bases each). CDR3 length: 12 amino acids. Germline V gene sequence: CDR1 SQVTM, CDR2 ANQGSEA. The V and J ends lost 6 bases and 5 bases respectively, with 14 bases between them.

This clonotype was seen many times. V and J are TRBV5-1 and TRBJ1-1, with no clear D. From germline, CDR1 is SGHRS and CDR2 YFSETQ. The CDR3 contains 14 residues. Between the trimmed V and J ends, which lost 4 bases and 1 base, there was a span of 11 bases. The CDR3 region is CASSLGGGNTEAFF. The CDR3 DNA follows: TGCGCCAGCAGCCTAGGAGGCGGGAACACTGAAGCTTTCTTT.

The rearrangement links TRBV12-3 or TRBV12-4 to TRBJ1-1; D might be TRBD1 (5 bases). Trimming left V 5 bases short and J 10 bases short, with 14 bases between. The CDR3 spans 12 residues. The CDR3 coding sequence is TGTGCCAGCAGTCCGCTGGTGGGGGGAGCTTTCTTT. The encoded protein is CASSPLVGGAFF.

This clonotype showed up many times. This rearrangement joins TRBV5-1 to TRBJ1-1; tentatively, D is TRBD1 (6 bases). Trimming removed 3 bases at V and 7 bases at J, with 10 bases between. Germline lookup yields CDR1 SGHRS and CDR2 YFSETQ. The CDR3 covers 12 residues. The CDR3 sequence is CASSWPGDEAFF. CDR3 DNA sequence: TGCGCCAGCAGCTGGCCAGGGGATGAAGCTTTCTTT. Full variable domain (rest looked up from reference TRBV5-1 and TRBJ1-1): KAGVTQTPRYLIKTRGQQVTLSCSPISGHRSVSWYQQTPGQGLQFLFEYFSETQRNKGNFPGRFSGRQFSNSRSEMNVSTLELGDSALYLCASSWPGDEAFFGQGTRLTVV.

The rearrangement links TRBV7-2 to TRBJ1-1; 9 bases align to TRBD1. From germline, CDR1 is SGHTA and CDR2 FQGNSA. The CDR3 length is 16 residues. The J segment lost 1 base and the V segment lost 6 bases, leaving 9 bases of the junction unmatched. In nucleotides, the CDR3 is TGTGCCAGCAGTAAACAGGGGGCGAGGGGGAACACTGAAGCTTTCTTT. It codes for CASSKQGARGNTEAFF.

The table lists this clonotype with many counts. J is TRBJ2-5 and V is TRBV6-2 or TRBV6-3; D is unclear. The CDR3 consists of 13 residues. V lost 8 bases, J lost 4 bases, and 14 bases lay in between. The V gene's germline CDR1 is MNHEY and CDR2 SVGEGT. As DNA, the CDR3 is TGTGCCAGCGGGCCTGCTCCCAGAGAGACCCAGTACTTC. Translation gives CASGPAPRETQYF.

In this sample, this clonotype turned up many times. This rearrangement joins TRBV7-8 to TRBJ1-1, with 8 bases matching TRBD1. The trim removed 3 bases at V and 4 bases at J, leaving 4 bases unmatched. Germline V CDR1 and CDR2: SGHVS, FQNEAQ. This CDR3 spans 14 amino acids. The CDR3 DNA follows: TGTGCCAGCAGCTTTCAGGGGGCGGGCACTGAAGCTTTCTTT. As protein: CASSFQGAGTEAFF.

There are many counts of this clonotype. The DNA for the CDR3 is TGTGCCAGCAGCTTCGACGGGGGCGGGGCCCAGTACTTC. The encoded protein is CASSFDGGGAQYF. The chain recombines TRBV7-2 with TRBJ2-5, with D perhaps given as TRBD1 or TRBD2 (6 bases each). Trimming pared 3 bases from V and 9 bases from J, leaving 14 bases between. Germline V CDR1 and CDR2: SGHTA, FQGNSA. The CDR3 is 13 amino acids.

There are many counts of this clonotype. This chain links TRBV9 with TRBJ2-7; the D gene is possibly TRBD1 (5 bases). Germline V gene sequence: CDR1 SGDLS, CDR2 YYNGEE. Deletions cut 0 bases from V and 3 bases from J, with 10 bases between. This CDR3 contains 14 residues. CDR3 in DNA: TGTGCCAGCAGCGTAGCGGGCAGGGACTACGAGCAGTACTTC. It yields the protein CASSVAGRDYEQYF.

This clonotype has at least ten counts. This chain joins TRBV6-1 and TRBJ2-2; maybe TRBD1 (6 bases). The CDR3 contains 15 residues. Trimming took off 6 bases at V and 2 bases at J, with 13 bases between the two ends. Germline lookup yields CDR1 MNHNS and CDR2 SASEGT. The CDR3: CASRQGSGNTGELFF. Written as DNA, the CDR3 is TGTGCCAGCAGACAGGGCTCGGGCAACACCGGGGAGCTGTTTTTT.